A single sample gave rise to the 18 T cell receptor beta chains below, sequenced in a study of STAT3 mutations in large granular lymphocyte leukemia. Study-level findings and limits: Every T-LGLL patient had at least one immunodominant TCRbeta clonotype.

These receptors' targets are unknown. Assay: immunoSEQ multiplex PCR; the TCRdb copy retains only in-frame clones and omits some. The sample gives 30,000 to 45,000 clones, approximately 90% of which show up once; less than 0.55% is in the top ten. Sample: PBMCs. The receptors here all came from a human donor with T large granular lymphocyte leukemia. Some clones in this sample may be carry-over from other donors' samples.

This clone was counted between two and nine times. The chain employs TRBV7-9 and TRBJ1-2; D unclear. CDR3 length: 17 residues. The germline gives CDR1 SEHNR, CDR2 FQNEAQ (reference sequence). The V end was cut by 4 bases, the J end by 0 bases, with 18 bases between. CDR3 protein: CASSYLVGQRTNYGYTF. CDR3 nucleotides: TGTGCCAGCAGCTACCTCGTCGGGCAGAGGACTAACTATGGCTACACCTTC.

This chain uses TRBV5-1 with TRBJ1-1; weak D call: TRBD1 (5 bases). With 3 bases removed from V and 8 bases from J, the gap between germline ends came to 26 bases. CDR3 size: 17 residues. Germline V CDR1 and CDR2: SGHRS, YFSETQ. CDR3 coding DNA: TGCGCCAGCAGCTCAACAACTCTAAGACAGAACCAGCCCGAAGCTTTCTTT. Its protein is CASSSTTLRQNQPEAFF.

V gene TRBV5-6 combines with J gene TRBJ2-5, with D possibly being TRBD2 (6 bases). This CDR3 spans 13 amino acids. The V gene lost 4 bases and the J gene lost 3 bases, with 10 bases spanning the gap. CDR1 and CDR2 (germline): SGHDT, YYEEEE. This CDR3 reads CASSLAGKETQYF. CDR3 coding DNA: TGTGCCAGCAGCCTGGCGGGGAAAGAGACCCAGTACTTC.

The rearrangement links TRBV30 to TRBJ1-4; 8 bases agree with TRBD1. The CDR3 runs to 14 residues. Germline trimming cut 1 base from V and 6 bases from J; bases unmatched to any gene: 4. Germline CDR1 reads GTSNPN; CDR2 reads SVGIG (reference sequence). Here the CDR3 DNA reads TGTGCCTGGAGTGGGGGACAGGTTTATGAAAAACTGTTTTTT. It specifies CAWSGGQVYEKLFF.

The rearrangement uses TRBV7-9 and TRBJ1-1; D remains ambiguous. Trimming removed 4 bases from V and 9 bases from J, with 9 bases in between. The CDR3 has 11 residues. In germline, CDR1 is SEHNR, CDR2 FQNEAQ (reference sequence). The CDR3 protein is CASSSGLKAFF. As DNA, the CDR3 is TGTGCCAGCAGCTCGGGCTTGAAAGCTTTCTTT.

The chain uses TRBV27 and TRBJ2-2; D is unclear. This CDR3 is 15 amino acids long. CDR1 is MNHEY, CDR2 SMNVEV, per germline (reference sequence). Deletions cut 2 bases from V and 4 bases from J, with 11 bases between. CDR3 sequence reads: CASSLPTSGTGELFF. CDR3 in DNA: TGTGCCAGCAGTTTACCAACCTCCGGCACCGGGGAGCTGTTTTTT.

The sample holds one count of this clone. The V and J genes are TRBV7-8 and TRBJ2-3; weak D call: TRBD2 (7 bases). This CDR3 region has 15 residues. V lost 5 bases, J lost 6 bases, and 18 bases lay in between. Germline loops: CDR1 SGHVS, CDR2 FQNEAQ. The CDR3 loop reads CASSPVRGAPDTQYF. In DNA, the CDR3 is TGTGCCAGCAGCCCAGTTCGGGGGGCGCCGGATACGCAGTATTTT.

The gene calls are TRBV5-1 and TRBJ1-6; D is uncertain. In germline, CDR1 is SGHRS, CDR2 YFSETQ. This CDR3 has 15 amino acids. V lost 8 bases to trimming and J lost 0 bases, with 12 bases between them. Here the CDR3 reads CASGETPSYNSPLHF. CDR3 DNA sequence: TGCGCCAGTGGGGAGACACCCTCCTATAATTCACCCCTCCACTTT. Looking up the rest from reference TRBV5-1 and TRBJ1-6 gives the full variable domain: KAGVTQTPRYLIKTRGQQVTLSCSPISGHRSVSWYQQTPGQGLQFLFEYFSETQRNKGNFPGRFSGRQFSNSRSEMNVSTLELGDSALYLCASGETPSYNSPLHFGNGTRLTVT.

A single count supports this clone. This CDR3 is CASSPKGQASTDTQYF. As DNA, the CDR3 is TGTGCCAGCAGCCCCAAGGGACAGGCGAGCACAGATACGCAGTATTTT. The chain carries TRBV5-6 and TRBJ2-3; 8 nucleotides line up with TRBD1. V dropped 4 bases and J dropped 0; count of bases not matched to a gene: 7. CDR1 and CDR2 (germline): SGHDT, YYEEEE. The CDR3 is 16 amino acids. The complete variable domain, with remaining parts taken from reference TRBV5-6 and TRBJ2-3, reads DAGVTQSPTHLIKTRGQQVTLRCSPKSGHDTVSWYQQALGQGPQFIFQYYEEEERQRGNFPDRFSGHQFPNYSSELNVNALLLGDSALYLCASSPKGQASTDTQYFGPGTRLTVL.

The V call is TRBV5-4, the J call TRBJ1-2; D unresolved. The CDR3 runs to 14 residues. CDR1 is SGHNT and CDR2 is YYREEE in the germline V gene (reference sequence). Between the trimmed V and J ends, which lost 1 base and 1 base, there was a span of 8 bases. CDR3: CASSLSGSNYGYTF. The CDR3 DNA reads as TGTGCCAGCAGCTTGTCCGGCAGTAACTATGGCTACACCTTC.

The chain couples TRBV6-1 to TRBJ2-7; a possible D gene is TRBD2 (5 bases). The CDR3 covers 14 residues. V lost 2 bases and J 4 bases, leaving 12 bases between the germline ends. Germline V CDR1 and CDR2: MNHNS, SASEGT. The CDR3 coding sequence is TGTGCCAGCAGTGAACCGGCAGAGGGTTACGAGCAGTACGTC. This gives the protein CASSEPAEGYEQYV.

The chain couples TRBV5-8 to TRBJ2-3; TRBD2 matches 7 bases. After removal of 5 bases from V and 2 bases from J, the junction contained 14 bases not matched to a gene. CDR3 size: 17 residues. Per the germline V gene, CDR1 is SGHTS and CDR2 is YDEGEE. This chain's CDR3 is CASSFDAGARVTDTQYF. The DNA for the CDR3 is TGTGCCAGCAGTTTTGACGCGGGAGCGAGGGTCACAGATACGCAGTATTTT. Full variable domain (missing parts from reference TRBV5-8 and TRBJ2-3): EAGVTQSPTHLIKTRGQQATLRCSPISGHTSVYWYQQALGLGLQFLLWYDEGEERNRGNFPPRFSGRQFPNYSSELNVNALELEDSALYLCASSFDAGARVTDTQYFGPGTRLTVL.

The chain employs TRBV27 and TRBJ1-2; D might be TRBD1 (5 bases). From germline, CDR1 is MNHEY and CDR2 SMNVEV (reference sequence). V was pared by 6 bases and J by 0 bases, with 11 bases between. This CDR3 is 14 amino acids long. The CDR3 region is CASSPYRSNYGYTF. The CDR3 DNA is TGTGCCAGCAGCCCTTACAGGTCTAACTATGGCTACACCTTC.

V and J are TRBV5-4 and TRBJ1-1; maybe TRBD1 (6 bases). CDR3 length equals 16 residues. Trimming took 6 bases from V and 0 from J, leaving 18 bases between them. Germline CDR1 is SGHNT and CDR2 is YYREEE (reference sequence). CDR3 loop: CASTRGGAALNTEAFF. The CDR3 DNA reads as TGTGCCAGCACCCGGGGGGGGGCCGCGTTGAACACTGAAGCTTTCTTT.

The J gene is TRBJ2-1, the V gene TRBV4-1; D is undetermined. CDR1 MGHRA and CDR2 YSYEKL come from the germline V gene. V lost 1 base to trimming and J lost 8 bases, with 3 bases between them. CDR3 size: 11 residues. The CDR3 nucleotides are TGCGCCAGCAGCCAAGCCGATGAGCAGTTCTTC. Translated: CASSQADEQFF.

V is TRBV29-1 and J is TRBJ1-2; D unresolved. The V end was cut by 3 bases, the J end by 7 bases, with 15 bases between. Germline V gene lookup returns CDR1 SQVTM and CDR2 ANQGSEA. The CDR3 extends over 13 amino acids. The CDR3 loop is CSVDVQNYRGYTF. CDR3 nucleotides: TGCAGCGTTGATGTCCAAAACTATCGTGGCTACACCTTC.

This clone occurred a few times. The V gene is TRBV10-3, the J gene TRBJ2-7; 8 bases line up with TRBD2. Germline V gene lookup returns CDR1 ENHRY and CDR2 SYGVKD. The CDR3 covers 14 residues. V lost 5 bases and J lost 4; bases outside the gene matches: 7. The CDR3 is CAISPGGAPYEQYV. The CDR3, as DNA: TGTGCCATCAGTCCCGGGGGGGCACCATACGAGCAGTACGTC.

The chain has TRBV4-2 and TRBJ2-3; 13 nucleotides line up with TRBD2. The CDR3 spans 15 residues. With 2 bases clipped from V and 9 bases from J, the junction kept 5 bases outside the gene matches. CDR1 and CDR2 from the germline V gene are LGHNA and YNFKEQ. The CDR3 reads CASSQTSGGGGTQYF. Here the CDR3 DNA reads TGTGCCAGCAGCCAAACTAGCGGGGGGGGAGGAACGCAGTATTTT.